Shown below are 24 T cell receptor beta chains from a single sample sequenced in a study of CD8+CD57+ T cells in acquired aplastic anemia. Selection for sequencing was limited to patients who had shown CD8+CD57+ cell expansion by flow cytometry. The template for TCR beta VDJ and CDR3 sequence profiling was genomic DNA. TCRdb re-called the reads with MiXCR, one entry per CDR3 protein. This sample has 200,000 to 250,000 distinct CDR3 sequences, with roughly 45% found just once. Sequenced: sorted CD4+, CD8+, or CD8+CD57+ T cells (not recorded which) from PBMCs. These receptors originate from a human donor with aplastic anemia.

This clonotype came up many times. The rearrangement uses TRBV6-1 and TRBJ1-1, with D hard to call. V dropped 3 bases and J dropped 2 bases, with 7 bases sitting between them. Germline loops: CDR1 MNHNS, CDR2 SASEGT. The CDR3 spans 13 residues. For the CDR3, the DNA is TGTGCCAGCAGTGACCGTGTAAACACTGAAGCTTTCTTT. As protein: CASSDRVNTEAFF.

The gene calls are TRBV10-1 and TRBJ1-6; maybe TRBD1 (5 bases). There are 14 residues in the CDR3. Between the trimmed V and J ends, which lost 6 bases and 9 bases, there was a span of 15 bases. Germline values: CDR1 WNHNN, CDR2 SYGVQD (reference sequence). The CDR3: CASSGGGASSPLHF. CDR3 DNA: TGCGCCAGCAGCGGTGGGGGAGCTAGTTCACCCCTCCACTTT.

V gene TRBV7-8 combines with J gene TRBJ2-7; D may be TRBD1 (6 bases). The CDR3 runs 13 residues. The ends were cut back, 8 bases at V and 3 bases at J, with 14 bases in the middle. Germline V gene sequence: CDR1 SGHVS, CDR2 FQNEAQ. Here the CDR3 DNA reads TGTGCCAGCTCCCGGGACATGGGCTACGAGCAGTACTTC. Its protein product is CASSRDMGYEQYF.

A remark on this clonotype: A junction end diverges from the germline sequence, so it may reflect a read error. This sequence joins TRBV7-9 and TRBJ1-1; D not resolved. Germline assignment: CDR1 SEHNR and CDR2 FQNEAQ (reference sequence). The CDR3 loop spans 18 amino acids. CDR3 in amino acids: CATSSEREKAGLNTEAFF. CDR3 sequence (DNA): TGTGCCACCAGCAGCGAACGGGAAAAGGCAGGCCTGAACACTGAAGCTTTCTTT.

This clonotype was observed many times. The V and J genes are TRBV7-7 and TRBJ2-1; maybe TRBD1 (7 bases). The ends were cut back, 3 bases at V and 7 bases at J, with 16 bases in the middle. The CDR3 contains 15 residues. Germline V gene lookup returns CDR1 SSHAT and CDR2 FNYEAQ (reference sequence). The CDR3 coding sequence is TGTGCCAGCAGCTTGGGTCGGGCAGGGGGGAATGAGCAGTTCTTC. Encoded protein: CASSLGRAGGNEQFF. The whole variable domain, remainder taken from reference TRBV7-7 and TRBJ2-1, is GAGVSQSPRYKVTKRGQDVTLRCDPISSHATLYWYQQALGQGPEFLTYFNYEAQPDKSGLPSDRFSAERPEGSISTLTIQRTEQRDSAMYRCASSLGRAGGNEQFFGPGTRLTVL.

This clonotype occurred many times. The J gene is TRBJ1-1, the V gene TRBV6-6; no clear D. CDR1 and CDR2 (germline): MNHNY, SVGAGI (reference sequence). Trimming shortened V by 2 bases and J by 1 base, and 5 bases separated the two germline ends. This CDR3 spans 13 amino acids. CDR3 residues: CASSYRTNTEAFF. Written as DNA, the CDR3 is TGTGCCAGCAGTTACCGGACGAACACTGAAGCTTTCTTT.

This clonotype has only one observation. V is TRBV7-2 and J is TRBJ2-7; 8 positions agree with TRBD1. The CDR3 consists of 16 residues. V gave up 8 bases and J gave up 3 bases; unmatched junction bases: 15. Germline-derived CDR1 and CDR2 are SGHTA and FQGNSA. CDR3 sequence: CASEKAGGGQGYEQYF. DNA of the CDR3: TGTGCCAGCGAGAAGGCGGGTGGCGGACAGGGCTACGAGCAGTACTTC.

This clonotype was counted many times. This chain links TRBV2 with TRBJ1-1, with D unclear. This CDR3 has 15 amino acids. Per the germline V gene, CDR1 is SNHLY and CDR2 is FYNNEI. The ends were cut back, 8 bases at V and 0 bases at J, with 16 bases in the middle. CDR3 coding DNA: TGTGCCAGCCCGATGACGGGGTCGTTGAACACTGAAGCTTTCTTT. Protein: CASPMTGSLNTEAFF.

This clonotype was seen many times. J is TRBJ2-3 and V is TRBV19, with a tentative D call TRBD2 (7 bases). Trimming stripped 6 bases from V and 4 bases from J, with 11 bases between. This CDR3 comprises 13 residues. The V gene's germline CDR1 is LNHDA and CDR2 SQIVND (reference sequence). As DNA, the CDR3 is TGTGCCAGTAGCGGGGGGCATCCAGATACGCAGTATTTT. Translated, it gives CASSGGHPDTQYF.

This clonotype was observed many times. The chain links TRBV20-1 to TRBJ1-6; 7 nucleotides line up with TRBD1. Trimming removed 6 bases from V and 10 bases from J; junction bases left unmatched: 9. This CDR3 comprises 13 residues. From germline, CDR1 is DFQATT and CDR2 SNEGSKA (reference sequence). CDR3 residues: CSARDRGGSPLHF. CDR3 sequence (DNA): TGCAGTGCAAGGGACAGAGGAGGCTCACCCCTCCACTTT.

The CDR3: CASSFGRGAYEQYF. The CDR3 nucleotides are TGTGCCAGCAGCTTCGGCCGCGGGGCCTACGAGCAGTACTTC. The genes are TRBV5-4 and TRBJ2-7, with D tentatively TRBD2 (6 bases). CDR1 is SGHNT, CDR2 YYREEE, per germline (reference sequence). The CDR3 is made up of 14 amino acids. Trimming cost V 2 bases and J 2 bases, with 11 bases left between them.

In its sample, this clonotype was seen many times. The V call is TRBV6-5, the J call TRBJ2-3; TRBD1 is a possible D gene (5 bases). In germline, CDR1 is MNHEY, CDR2 SVGAGI. V lost 6 bases to trimming and J lost 2 bases, with 15 bases between them. The CDR3 runs 15 residues. This chain's CDR3 is CASRVNRFPTDTQYF. The CDR3 DNA reads as TGTGCCAGCAGGGTGAACAGGTTCCCCACAGATACGCAGTATTTT.

V usage is TRBV5-6 and J usage is TRBJ2-7; 13 bases match TRBD2. The J call may be in error: the DNA end matches TRBJ2-1 better. The CDR3 covers 17 residues. From germline, CDR1 is SGHDT and CDR2 YYEEEE. CDR3 residues: CASSLAGTSGVYNEQFF. DNA of the CDR3: TGTGCCAGCAGCTTGGCCGGGACTAGCGGGGTATACAATGAGCAGTTCTTC.

This clonotype was seen at least ten times. This chain uses TRBV20-1 with TRBJ2-1; 10 bases agree with TRBD2. This CDR3 has 14 amino acids. V was clipped by 6 bases and J by 0 bases; unmatched bases: 2. Germline V gene sequence: CDR1 DFQATT, CDR2 SNEGSKA (reference sequence). The CDR3 region is CSASGGASYNEQFF. The CDR3 nucleotides are TGCAGTGCGAGCGGGGGGGCCTCCTACAATGAGCAGTTCTTC.

In its sample, this clonotype was seen a few times. V usage is TRBV5-1 and J usage is TRBJ2-3; 10 bases match TRBD2. Trimming removed 0 bases from V and 3 bases from J; junction bases left unmatched: 1. CDR3 length: 15 residues. CDR1 is SGHRS and CDR2 is YFSETQ in the germline V gene. CDR3 amino acids: CASSLVSGGTDTQYF. The CDR3 nucleotides read TGCGCCAGCAGCTTGGTTAGCGGGGGGACAGATACGCAGTATTTT.

In the case of this clonotype: Compared with germline, one end of the junction differs, possibly owing to a read error. This chain links TRBV5-1 with TRBJ1-4; TRBD1 matches 7 bases. Per germline, CDR1 SGHRS and CDR2 YFSETQ. The CDR3 runs to 14 residues. CDR3 residues: CAGSPGQSNEKLFF. The CDR3 nucleotides read TGTGCCGGCAGCCCGGGACAGAGTAATGAAAAACTGTTTTTT.

The V and J genes are TRBV24-1 and TRBJ2-5; a weak D match, TRBD2 (5 bases). Germline assignment: CDR1 KGHDR and CDR2 SFDVKD. V was cut by 8 bases and J by 5 bases, with 14 bases left in between. The CDR3 has 13 residues. CDR3 in DNA: TGTGCCACCAAAGGCAGGACTTCGGAGACCCAGTACTTC. Encoded protein: CATKGRTSETQYF.

This chain links TRBV7-2 with TRBJ2-7, with 9 nucleotides matching TRBD1. This CDR3 has 14 amino acids. V trimming: 4 bases; J trimming: 6 bases; junction bases outside the gene matches: 7. Per the germline V gene, CDR1 is SGHTA and CDR2 is FQGNSA. The CDR3 nucleotides read TGTGCCAGCAGCTCCGGGACAGGGACGAGCGAGCAGTACTTC. This sequence encodes CASSSGTGTSEQYF.

The chain recombines TRBV15 with TRBJ1-3; 7 bases match TRBD1. The V gene's germline CDR1 is LNHNV and CDR2 YYDKDF (reference sequence). This CDR3 comprises 14 residues. After removal of 6 bases from V and 7 bases from J, the junction contained 9 bases not matched to a gene. CDR3 region: CATSGTTGENTIYF. The CDR3, as DNA: TGTGCCACCAGTGGGACAACAGGGGAGAACACCATATATTTT. The whole variable domain, filled in from reference TRBV15 and TRBJ1-3, reads DAMVIQNPRYQVTQFGKPVTLSCSQTLNHNVMYWYQQKSSQAPKLLFHYYDKDFNNEADTPDNFQSRRPNTSFCFLDIRSPGLGDTAMYLCATSGTTGENTIYFGEGSWLTVV.

V gene TRBV29-1 combines with J gene TRBJ2-7; D gene uncertain. Trimming shortened V by 8 bases and J by 0 bases, and 14 bases separated the two germline ends. Germline loops: CDR1 SQVTM, CDR2 ANQGSEA. The CDR3 spans 13 residues. CDR3 in DNA: TGCAGCTTCATGCACGGGCACTCCTACGAGCAGTACTTC. Encoded protein: CSFMHGHSYEQYF.

The sample holds many counts of this clonotype. This rearrangement joins TRBV12-3 or TRBV12-4 to TRBJ1-3; D perhaps matches TRBD1 (6 bases). There are 15 residues in the CDR3. Trimming removed 2 bases from V and 2 bases from J, with 10 bases in between. The DNA for the CDR3 is TGTGCCAGCAGTTTAACAGGGCGGGCTGGAAACACCATATATTTT. Translating gives CASSLTGRAGNTIYF.

This clonotype was picked up many times. The J gene is TRBJ2-3, the V gene TRBV10-1; 9 positions agree with TRBD2. The CDR3 has 14 residues. The V and J ends lost 5 bases and 2 bases, in that order; junction bases with no gene match: 2. The germline CDR1 and CDR2 sequences are WNHNN and SYGVQD (reference sequence). The CDR3 DNA reads as TGCGCCAGCAGTTCTAGCGGGACCACAGATACGCAGTATTTT. Residues: CASSSSGTTDTQYF.

The V call is TRBV19, the J call TRBJ2-7; D not certain. Looked up from germline, CDR1 is LNHDA and CDR2 is SQIVND (reference sequence). This CDR3 has 12 amino acids. V was pared by 5 bases and J by 3 bases, with 8 bases between. The CDR3 loop reads CASSARSYEQYF. The CDR3 nucleotides read TGTGCCAGTAGTGCAAGGAGCTACGAGCAGTACTTC.

Only a few counts were recorded for this clonotype. The gene calls are TRBV10-3 and TRBJ1-4; weak D call: TRBD1 (5 bases). Trimming removed 10 bases at V and 7 bases at J, with 31 bases between. In germline, CDR1 is ENHRY, CDR2 SYGVKD. The CDR3 has 18 amino acids. The CDR3 region is CATSSVRQTGGSGEKLFF. The CDR3 DNA is TGTGCCACTTCTAGCGTGAGACAGACCGGTGGTTCGGGTGAAAAACTGTTTTTT.